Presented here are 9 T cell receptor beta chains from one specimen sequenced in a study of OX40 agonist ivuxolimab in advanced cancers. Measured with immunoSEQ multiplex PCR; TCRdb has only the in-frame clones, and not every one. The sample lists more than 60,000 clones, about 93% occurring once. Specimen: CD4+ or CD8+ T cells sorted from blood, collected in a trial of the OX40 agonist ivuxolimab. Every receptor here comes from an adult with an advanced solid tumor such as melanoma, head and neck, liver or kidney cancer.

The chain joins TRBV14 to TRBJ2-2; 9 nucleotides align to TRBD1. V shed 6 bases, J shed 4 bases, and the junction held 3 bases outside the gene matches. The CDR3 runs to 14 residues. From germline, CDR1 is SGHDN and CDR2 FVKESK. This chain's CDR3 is CASRRTGVTGELFF. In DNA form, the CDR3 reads TGTGCCAGCAGGCGGACAGGGGTCACCGGGGAGCTGTTTTTT.

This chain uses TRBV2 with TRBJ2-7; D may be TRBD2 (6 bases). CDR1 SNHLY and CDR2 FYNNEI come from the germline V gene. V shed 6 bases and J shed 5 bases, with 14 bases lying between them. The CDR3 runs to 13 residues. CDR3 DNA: TGTGCCAGCAGGGGCGGCGGGGAACACGAGCAGTACTTC. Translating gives CASRGGGEHEQYF.

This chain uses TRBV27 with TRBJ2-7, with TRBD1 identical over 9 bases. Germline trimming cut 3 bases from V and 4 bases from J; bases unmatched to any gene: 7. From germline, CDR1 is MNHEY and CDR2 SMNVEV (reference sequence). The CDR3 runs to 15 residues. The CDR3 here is CASSFGTGRMYEQYF. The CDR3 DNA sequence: TGTGCCAGCAGTTTTGGGACAGGGAGAATGTACGAGCAGTACTTC.

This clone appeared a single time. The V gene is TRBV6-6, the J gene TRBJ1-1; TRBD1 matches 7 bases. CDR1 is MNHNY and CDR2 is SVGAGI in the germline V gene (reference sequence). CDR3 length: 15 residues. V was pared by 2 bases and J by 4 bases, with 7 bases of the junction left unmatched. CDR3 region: CASSYDGRGATEAFF. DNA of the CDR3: TGTGCCAGCAGTTACGACGGCAGGGGGGCCACTGAAGCTTTCTTT.

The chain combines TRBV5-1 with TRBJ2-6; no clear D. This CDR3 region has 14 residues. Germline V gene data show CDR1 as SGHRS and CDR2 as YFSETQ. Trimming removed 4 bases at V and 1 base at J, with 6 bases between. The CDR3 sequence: CASSPRSGANVLTF. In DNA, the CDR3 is TGCGCCAGCAGCCCCAGGTCTGGGGCCAACGTCCTGACTTTC.

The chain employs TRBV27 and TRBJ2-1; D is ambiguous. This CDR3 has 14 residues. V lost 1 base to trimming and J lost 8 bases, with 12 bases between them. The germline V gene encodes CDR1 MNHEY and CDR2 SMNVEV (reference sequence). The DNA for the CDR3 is TGTGCCAGCAGTTTATTTCTCCCCCAGGATGAGCAGTTCTTC. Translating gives CASSLFLPQDEQFF.

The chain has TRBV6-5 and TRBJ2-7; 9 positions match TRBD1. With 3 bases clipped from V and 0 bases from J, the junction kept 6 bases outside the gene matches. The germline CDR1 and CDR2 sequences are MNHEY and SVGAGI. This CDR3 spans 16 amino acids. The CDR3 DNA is TGTGCCAGCAGTTATTTTGCGGGACAGGGCTCCTACGAGCAGTACTTC. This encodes CASSYFAGQGSYEQYF.

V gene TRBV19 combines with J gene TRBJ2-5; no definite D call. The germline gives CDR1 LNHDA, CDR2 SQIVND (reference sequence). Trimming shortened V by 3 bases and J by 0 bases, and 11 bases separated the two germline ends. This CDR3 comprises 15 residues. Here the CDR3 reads CASSIFDENQETQYF. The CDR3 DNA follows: TGTGCCAGTAGTATTTTTGACGAGAACCAAGAGACCCAGTACTTC.

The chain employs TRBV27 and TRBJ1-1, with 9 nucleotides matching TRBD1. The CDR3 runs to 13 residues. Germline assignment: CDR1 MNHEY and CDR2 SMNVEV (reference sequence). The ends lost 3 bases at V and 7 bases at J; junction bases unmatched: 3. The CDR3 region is CASSFGTGLEAFF. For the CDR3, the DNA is TGTGCCAGCAGTTTTGGGACAGGGCTTGAAGCTTTCTTT.